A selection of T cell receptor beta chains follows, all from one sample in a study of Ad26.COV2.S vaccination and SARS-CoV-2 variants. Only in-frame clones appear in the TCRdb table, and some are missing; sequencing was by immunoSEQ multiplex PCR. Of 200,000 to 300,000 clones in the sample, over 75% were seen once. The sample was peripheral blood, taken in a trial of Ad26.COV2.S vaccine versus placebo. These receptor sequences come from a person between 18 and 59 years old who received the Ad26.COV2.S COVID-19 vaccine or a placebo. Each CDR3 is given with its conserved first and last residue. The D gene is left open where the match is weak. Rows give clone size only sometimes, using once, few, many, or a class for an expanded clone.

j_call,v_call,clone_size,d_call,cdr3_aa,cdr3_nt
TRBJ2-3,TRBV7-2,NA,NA,CASSLLRTDTQYF,TGTGCCAGCAGCTTACTACGCACAGATACGCAGTATTTT
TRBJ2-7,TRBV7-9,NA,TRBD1,CASSLRARGGEAKEQYF,TGTGCCAGCAGCTTACGGGCCCGAGGGGGCGAAGCAAAGGAGCAGTACTTC
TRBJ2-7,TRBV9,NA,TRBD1,CASSVDVQGGIYEQYF,TGTGCCAGCAGCGTAGACGTACAGGGGGGTATCTACGAGCAGTACTTC
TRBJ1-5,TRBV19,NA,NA,CASSITSNQPQHF,TGTGCCAGTAGTATAACGAGCAATCAGCCCCAGCATTTT
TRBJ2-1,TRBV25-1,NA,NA,CASSESTGAGESNEQFF,TGTGCCAGCAGTGAAAGTACAGGGGCGGGGGAATCCAATGAGCAGTTCTTC
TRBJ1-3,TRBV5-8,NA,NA,CASSLTRAGNTIYF,TGTGCCAGCAGCTTGACCAGGGCTGGAAACACCATATATTTT
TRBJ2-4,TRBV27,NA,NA,CASSLGTHDIQYF,TGTGCCAGCAGTCTTGGGACCCACGACATTCAGTACTTC
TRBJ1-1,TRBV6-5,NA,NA,CASSWSEMNTEAFF,TGTGCCAGCAGTTGGTCGGAGATGAACACTGAAGCTTTCTTT
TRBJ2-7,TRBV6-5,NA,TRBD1,CASSYPDRVEQYF,TGTGCCAGCAGTTACCCAGACAGGGTGGAGCAGTACTTC
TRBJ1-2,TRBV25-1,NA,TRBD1,CASSGQGAPLYGYTF,TGTGCCAGCAGTGGCCAGGGGGCCCCACTCTATGGCTACACCTTC
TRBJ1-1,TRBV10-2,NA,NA,CASSGSGNTEAFF,TGCGCCAGCAGTGGAAGTGGGAACACTGAAGCTTTCTTT
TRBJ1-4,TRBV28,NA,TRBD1,CGSGTVNEKLFF,TGTGGCTCCGGGACAGTCAATGAAAAACTGTTTTTT
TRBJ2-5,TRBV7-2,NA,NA,CASSPTLWETQYF,TGTGCCAGCAGCCCCACCCTTTGGGAGACCCAGTACTTC
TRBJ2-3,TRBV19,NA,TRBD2,CASSILAGGSTQYF,TGTGCCAGTAGTATACTAGCGGGGGGGTCTACGCAGTATTTT
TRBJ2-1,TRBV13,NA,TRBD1,CASSIGQGAYNEQFF,TGTGCCAGCAGCATAGGACAGGGGGCATACAATGAGCAGTTCTTC
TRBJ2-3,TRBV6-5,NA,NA,CASTLEGGDTQYF,TGTGCCAGCACCCTGGAGGGCGGAGATACGCAGTATTTT
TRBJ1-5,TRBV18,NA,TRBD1,CASSPLPDRENQPQHF,TGTGCCAGCTCACCACTACCGGACAGGGAAAATCAGCCCCAGCATTTT
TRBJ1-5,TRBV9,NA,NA,CASSVEGQGNQPQHF,TGTGCCAGCAGCGTAGAGGGGCAGGGGAATCAGCCCCAGCATTTT
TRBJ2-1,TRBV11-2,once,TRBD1,CASRRTGTFDEQFF,TGTGCCAGCAGACGGACAGGGACCTTTGATGAGCAGTTCTTC